Presented here are 30 T cell receptor beta chains from one specimen sequenced in a study of shared clonotypes between healthy human individuals. Clones were read by immunoSEQ multiplex PCR, and TCRdb kept only the in-frame ones, dropping some. Among more than 2 million clones listed, less than 95% were seen once. Positive CCR7 selection of CD45RO-negative cells yielded the naive CD8 cells, and terminally differentiated effector memory CD45RA+ cells were excluded. Material for sequencing was naive CD8+ T cells sorted from blood. These receptors were collected from a man between 18 and 29 years old in good health.

This clone was picked up one time. This chain connects TRBV9 to TRBJ2-1, with D unclear. The V end lost 0 bases, the J end lost 3 bases, and 10 bases lay between the germline ends. Germline assignment: CDR1 SGDLS and CDR2 YYNGEE. This CDR3 has 15 amino acids. The CDR3 DNA follows: TGTGCCAGCAGCGTAGGTAGTATGAGCTACAATGAGCAGTTCTTC. This codes for CASSVGSMSYNEQFF.

This chain joins TRBV7-9 and TRBJ2-1, with 7 bases lining up with TRBD1. With V trimmed by 8 bases and J by 4 bases, 5 bases remained unmatched. The CDR3 is 13 amino acids. Looked up from germline, CDR1 is SEHNR and CDR2 is FQNEAQ (reference sequence). Here the CDR3 DNA reads TGTGCCAGCTGGGACAGCTTATACAATGAGCAGTTCTTC. Translating gives CASWDSLYNEQFF.

J is TRBJ2-7 and V is TRBV6-1; D unresolved. V was trimmed by 2 bases and J by 8 bases, leaving 16 bases between them. The CDR3 spans 14 residues. Germline-derived CDR1 and CDR2 are MNHNS and SASEGT. This chain's CDR3 is CASSELPEDPQQYF. In DNA form, the CDR3 reads TGTGCCAGCAGTGAACTACCGGAAGACCCCCAGCAGTACTTC.

This clone appeared once. The V and J genes are TRBV7-3 and TRBJ2-1; TRBD1 might be the D (5 bases). Germline CDR1 is SGHTA and CDR2 is FQGTGA. The V and J ends lost 0 bases and 5 bases respectively, with 5 bases between them. CDR3 length: 13 residues. The CDR3 DNA reads TGTGCCAGCAGCTTAACAGGGGACAATGAGCAGTTCTTC. This codes for CASSLTGDNEQFF.

The genes are TRBV28 and TRBJ2-7, with D uncertain. The germline V gene encodes CDR1 MDHEN and CDR2 SYDVKM. There are 12 residues in the CDR3. Deletions cut 5 bases from V and 2 bases from J, with 7 bases between. The CDR3 DNA sequence: TGTGCCAGCAGTCCCTCAGCCTACGAGCAGTACTTC. Translation: CASSPSAYEQYF.

The chain couples TRBV4-1 to TRBJ1-2; 7 bases are shared with TRBD1. The CDR3 consists of 16 residues. J lost 2 bases, V lost 2 bases, and 8 bases had no gene match. CDR1 is MGHRA and CDR2 is YSYEKL in the germline V gene. CDR3 in amino acids: CASSQQMGQRNYGYTF. The CDR3 DNA is TGCGCCAGCAGCCAACAAATGGGACAGAGAAACTATGGCTACACCTTC.

A remark on this clone: The same CDR3 also results from other DNA sequences found in this sample. J is TRBJ1-6 and V is TRBV2; TRBD1 might be the D (5 bases). The CDR3 has 14 amino acids. The V gene's germline CDR1 is SNHLY and CDR2 FYNNEI. V was cut by 3 bases and J by 10 bases, with 13 bases left in between. CDR3 DNA sequence: TGTGCCAGCAGTGAGGGGCAGGGTTCGTCACCCCTCCACTTT. Its translation: CASSEGQGSSPLHF.

This chain joins TRBV5-1 and TRBJ2-2, with D possibly called TRBD1 or TRBD2 (6 bases each). Trimming shortened V by 4 bases and J by 6 bases, and 10 bases separated the two germline ends. There are 13 residues in the CDR3. Germline V gene lookup returns CDR1 SGHRS and CDR2 YFSETQ. CDR3 coding DNA: TGCGCCAGCAGCGCGGGACAACCCGGGGAGCTGTTTTTT. It encodes CASSAGQPGELFF.

Here the CDR3 reads CASSLGGQGVPPAFF. CDR3 coding DNA: TGTGCCAGCAGCTTAGGGGGACAGGGTGTTCCCCCAGCTTTCTTT. J is TRBJ1-1 and V is TRBV13, with 9 bases identical to TRBD1. Germline CDR1 and CDR2: PRHDT and FYEKMQ (reference sequence). Germline trimming cut 0 bases from V and 10 bases from J; bases unmatched to any gene: 9. The CDR3 is 15 residues long.

A remark on this clone: Within the sample, other DNA sequences also encode this same CDR3. The V and J genes are TRBV4-1 and TRBJ2-7, with D hard to call. Trimming cost V 1 base and J 6 bases, with 10 bases left between them. The CDR3 is 13 amino acids. Per germline, CDR1 MGHRA and CDR2 YSYEKL. The CDR3 here is CASSQGPGAEQYF. CDR3 coding DNA: TGCGCCAGCAGCCAAGGTCCGGGTGCCGAGCAGTACTTC.

The V and J genes are TRBV6-5 and TRBJ2-5, with TRBD2 matching over 7 bases. CDR3 size: 13 residues. With 5 bases clipped from V and 9 bases from J, the junction kept 9 bases outside the gene matches. Germline CDR1 reads MNHEY; CDR2 reads SVGAGI. CDR3 loop: CASSKGTGRSQYF. The DNA of the CDR3 is TGTGCCAGCAGTAAAGGGACCGGGAGGTCCCAGTACTTC.

V usage is TRBV13 and J usage is TRBJ2-5; D might be TRBD2 (6 bases). V dropped 5 bases and J dropped 1 base, with 11 bases sitting between them. Germline V gives CDR1 PRHDT, CDR2 FYEKMQ (reference sequence). This CDR3 contains 14 residues. CDR3 sequence (DNA): TGTGCCAGCAGCCCCGGGGGTTTCCAAGAGACCCAGTACTTC. It codes for CASSPGGFQETQYF.

Turning to this clone: Mismatch with germline at one junction end may stem from a read error. The J gene is TRBJ2-1, the V gene TRBV7-7, with D hard to call. Per the germline V gene, CDR1 is SSHAT and CDR2 is FNYEAQ (reference sequence). The CDR3 runs to 15 residues. The CDR3 region has the DNA TGTGCTAGCAGCTTGGACGCGGTTTCGCACAATGAGCAGTTCTTC. Translating it yields CASSLDAVSHNEQFF. Supplemented by reference TRBV7-7 and TRBJ2-1, the full variable domain reads GAGVSQSPRYKVTKRGQDVTLRCDPISSHATLYWYQQALGQGPEFLTYFNYEAQPDKSGLPSDRFSAERPEGSISTLTIQRTEQRDSAMYRCASSLDAVSHNEQFFGPGTRLTVL.

This clone showed up just once. The V gene is TRBV25-1, the J gene TRBJ2-2; possibly TRBD1 for D (5 bases). The CDR3 runs to 16 residues. Germline V gene data show CDR1 as MGHDK and CDR2 as SYGVNS. Trimming left V 1 base short and J 0 bases short, with 9 bases between. This CDR3 reads CASSEWWGSNTGELFF. CDR3 bases: TGTGCCAGCAGTGAATGGTGGGGCTCGAACACCGGGGAGCTGTTTTTT.

The sample holds a few counts of this clone. The rearrangement uses TRBV10-1 and TRBJ2-2, with TRBD1 matching over 7 bases. Germline CDR1 and CDR2: WNHNN and SYGVQD (reference sequence). The CDR3 totals 15 residues. The trim removed 3 bases at V and 4 bases at J, leaving 5 bases unmatched. The CDR3 sequence: CASSDLGQVTGELFF. Written as DNA, the CDR3 is TGCGCCAGCAGTGACCTTGGACAGGTCACCGGGGAGCTGTTTTTT.

The chain couples TRBV7-2 to TRBJ2-1, with 13 bases matching TRBD2. The CDR3 runs 17 residues. The J segment lost 0 bases and the V segment lost 5 bases, leaving 4 bases of the junction unmatched. Germline CDR1 and CDR2: SGHTA and FQGNSA. The CDR3 is CASSVGTSGASYNEQFF. CDR3 in DNA: TGTGCCAGCAGCGTAGGGACTAGCGGGGCCTCCTACAATGAGCAGTTCTTC.

This chain connects TRBV7-8 to TRBJ2-7; unclear D gene. V was shortened by 6 bases and J by 6 bases, with 12 bases between the two germline ends. Germline V gene data show CDR1 as SGHVS and CDR2 as FQNEAQ. The CDR3 covers 12 residues. In DNA form, the CDR3 reads TGTGCCAGCAGAGCATTGCACGGCGAGCAGTACTTC. This encodes CASRALHGEQYF.

The CDR3 spells CASSYLSAVNTGELFF. The CDR3 DNA follows: TGTGCCAGCAGCTACCTCTCGGCCGTGAACACCGGGGAGCTGTTTTTT. The chain combines TRBV9 with TRBJ2-2; D call uncertain. In germline, CDR1 is SGDLS, CDR2 YYNGEE. The CDR3 runs 16 residues. With 4 bases removed from V and 1 base from J, the gap between germline ends came to 14 bases.

The chain recombines TRBV9 with TRBJ2-1, with D maybe TRBD2 (6 bases). Germline V CDR1 and CDR2: SGDLS, YYNGEE. Deletions cut 0 bases from V and 8 bases from J, with 12 bases between. The CDR3 has 14 amino acids. The CDR3 sequence is CASSVELAPYEQFF. For the CDR3, the DNA is TGTGCCAGCAGCGTAGAACTAGCTCCTTATGAGCAGTTCTTC.

The gene calls are TRBV27 and TRBJ2-1; TRBD2 matches 7 bases. This CDR3 is built from 14 residues. V lost 3 bases and J lost 5; bases outside the gene matches: 4. CDR1 is MNHEY and CDR2 is SMNVEV in the germline V gene (reference sequence). In DNA form, the CDR3 reads TGTGCCAGCAGTTTTCTGGGAGGGAACAATGAGCAGTTCTTC. Translation gives CASSFLGGNNEQFF.

The chain employs TRBV6-5 and TRBJ2-5; D is unresolved. The DNA matches TRBJ2-7 better at its end, which makes the J call doubtful. The CDR3 spans 13 residues. Per the germline V gene, CDR1 is MNHEY and CDR2 is SVGAGI. CDR3 DNA sequence: TGTGCCAGCAGTTACGACCAAACCTACGAGCAGTACTTC. This translates into CASSYDQTYEQYF.

The rearrangement links TRBV7-9 to TRBJ1-1; 9 bases align to TRBD1. Germline CDR1 is SEHNR and CDR2 is FQNEAQ (reference sequence). Germline trimming cut 5 bases from V and 7 bases from J; bases unmatched to any gene: 8. This CDR3 region has 14 residues. CDR3 residues: CASSILTGGGEAFF. The CDR3 DNA sequence: TGTGCCAGCAGCATCCTTACAGGGGGCGGTGAAGCTTTCTTT.

This chain joins TRBV6-8 and TRBJ1-5, with D maybe TRBD1 (5 bases). Trimming shortened V by 4 bases and J by 4 bases, and 14 bases separated the two germline ends. Germline lookup yields CDR1 MNHGY and CDR2 SAAAGT. The CDR3 length is 15 residues. The CDR3 coding sequence is TGTGCCAGCAGTTTGGGCAGGGAGTCGAATCAGCCCCAGCATTTT. Its translation is CASSLGRESNQPQHF.

The chain links TRBV30 to TRBJ2-3, with 14 bases matching TRBD2. The length of the CDR3 is 16 residues. Germline V CDR1 and CDR2: GTSNPN, SVGIG (reference sequence). V was clipped by 0 bases and J by 5 bases; unmatched bases: 4. CDR3 sequence: CAWSVGLAGVGDTQYF. CDR3 DNA sequence: TGTGCCTGGAGTGTGGGACTAGCGGGAGTGGGAGATACGCAGTATTTT.

The J gene is TRBJ2-3, the V gene TRBV6-1; weak D call: TRBD1 (5 bases). Germline V lookup: CDR1 MNHNS, CDR2 SASEGT. Between the trimmed V and J ends, which lost 1 base and 5 bases, there was a span of 19 bases. CDR3 size: 17 residues. In nucleotides, the CDR3 is TGTGCCAGCAGTGAAGATCCGACAGAGATCTTGGTAGATACGCAGTATTTT. It is translated as CASSEDPTEILVDTQYF.

This rearrangement joins TRBV4-3 to TRBJ1-1, with 8 bases fitting TRBD1. From germline, CDR1 is LGHNA and CDR2 YSLEER. After removal of 2 bases from V and 4 bases from J, the junction contained 6 bases not matched to a gene. The CDR3 extends over 15 amino acids. For the CDR3, the DNA is TGCGCCAGCAGCCAACAGGGGGCCTTGAGCACTGAAGCTTTCTTT. Amino acids: CASSQQGALSTEAFF.

The CDR3: CASSHFGVGSNQPQHF. The CDR3 nucleotides are TGTGCCAGCAGTCACTTCGGAGTGGGTAGCAATCAGCCCCAGCATTTT. The rearrangement joins TRBV6-5 to TRBJ1-5, with unresolved D. CDR3 size: 16 residues. Germline V lookup: CDR1 MNHEY, CDR2 SVGAGI. Between the trimmed V and J ends, which lost 5 bases and 0 bases, there was a span of 14 bases.

This sequence joins TRBV5-4 and TRBJ1-1, with D unresolved. The CDR3 has 14 amino acids. Trimming took 4 bases from V and 5 from J, leaving 15 bases between them. Germline CDR1 is SGHNT and CDR2 is YYREEE (reference sequence). The CDR3 spells CASSPISGWTEAFF. DNA for the CDR3: TGTGCCAGCAGCCCGATTTCGGGGTGGACTGAAGCTTTCTTT.

The V gene is TRBV30, the J gene TRBJ2-3; maybe TRBD2 (5 bases). Germline V gives CDR1 GTSNPN, CDR2 SVGIG (reference sequence). The ends were cut back, 1 base at V and 6 bases at J, with 20 bases in the middle. There are 16 residues in the CDR3. Here the CDR3 reads CAWSAYSGIPGDTQYF. CDR3 DNA sequence: TGTGCCTGGAGTGCCTACTCCGGGATCCCGGGGGATACGCAGTATTTT.

This chain links TRBV9 with TRBJ1-2, with D perhaps TRBD1 (6 bases). The CDR3 runs to 14 residues. Per the germline V gene, CDR1 is SGDLS and CDR2 is YYNGEE. V shed 4 bases and J shed 8 bases, with 18 bases lying between them. This CDR3 is CASSTLQGSGGYTF. Written as DNA, the CDR3 is TGTGCCAGCAGCACTCTACAGGGTTCGGGCGGCTACACCTTC. The full variable domain, in which reference TRBV9 and TRBJ1-2 provide the parts outside the CDR3, is DSGVTQTPKHLITATGQRVTLRCSPRSGDLSVYWYQQSLDQGLQFLIQYYNGEERAKGNILERFSAQQFPDLHSELNLSSLELGDSALYFCASSTLQGSGGYTFGSGTRLTVV.